One sample yielded the 15 T cell receptor beta chains listed below, sequenced in a study of cytotoxic CD8 clonotypes in ibrutinib-treated CLL. TCRdb keeps only in-frame clones here, not all; method: immunoSEQ multiplex PCR. The sample includes about 69,000 clones, approximately 80% seen only once; the top ten take roughly 7.5%. Sequencing used PBMCs, obtained at disease progression, from a patient treated with ibrutinib. These receptors were taken from a human donor with chronic lymphocytic leukemia.

V gene TRBV28 combines with J gene TRBJ2-1; 15 bases map to TRBD2. The CDR3 has 16 amino acids. V was pared by 4 bases and J by 8 bases, with 6 bases of the junction left unmatched. Germline CDR1 and CDR2: MDHEN and SYDVKM. This CDR3 is CASSSRTSGGAYEQFF. The DNA for the CDR3 is TGTGCCAGCAGTTCGCGGACTAGCGGGGGGGCCTATGAGCAGTTCTTC.

The rearrangement joins TRBV5-4 to TRBJ2-7; D perhaps matches TRBD1 (6 bases). The CDR3 totals 16 residues. Germline V gene lookup returns CDR1 SGHNT and CDR2 YYREEE (reference sequence). The V gene lost 5 bases and the J gene lost 0 bases, with 18 bases spanning the gap. CDR3 protein: CASSNLGGRASYEQYF. Written as DNA, the CDR3 is TGTGCCAGCAGTAATCTAGGGGGTAGGGCCTCCTACGAGCAGTACTTC.

The gene calls are TRBV6-6 and TRBJ1-4; 7 bases map to TRBD1. The germline V gene has CDR1 MNHNY and CDR2 SVGAGI (reference sequence). After removal of 11 bases from V and 8 bases from J, the junction contained 11 bases not matched to a gene. CDR3 length: 13 amino acids. In DNA, the CDR3 is TGTGCCGGACGACAGGGATACGGAGAAAAACTGTTTTTT. Its translation: CAGRQGYGEKLFF.

The chain combines TRBV5-4 with TRBJ1-1; D is perhaps TRBD1 (5 bases). Per germline, CDR1 SGHNT and CDR2 YYREEE (reference sequence). V lost 5 bases to trimming and J lost 1 base, with 9 bases between them. The CDR3 has 13 amino acids. The CDR3, as DNA: TGTGCCAGCAGTAGGCAGGGGAACACTGAAGCTTTCTTT. Its translation is CASSRQGNTEAFF.

The chain combines TRBV2 with TRBJ1-5; 12 nucleotides line up with TRBD1. This CDR3 region has 16 residues. The germline V gene encodes CDR1 SNHLY and CDR2 FYNNEI. V shed 6 bases, J shed 1 base, and the junction held 4 bases outside the gene matches. The CDR3 loop reads CASSGTGGRSNQPQHF. CDR3 nucleotides: TGTGCCAGCAGCGGGACAGGGGGCCGAAGCAATCAGCCCCAGCATTTT.

This clone came up a few times. The CDR3: CASSLYFAGAYEQYF. The CDR3 nucleotides are TGTGCCAGCAGCTTATACTTTGCGGGGGCCTACGAGCAGTACTTC. V and J are TRBV7-9 and TRBJ2-7; 7 bases map to TRBD2. Trimming cost V 2 bases and J 2 bases; bases outside gene matches: 6. The CDR3 is 15 residues long. CDR1 is SEHNR, CDR2 FQNEAQ, per germline (reference sequence).

This rearrangement joins TRBV15 to TRBJ2-7; D is ambiguous. Germline CDR1 LNHNV, CDR2 YYDKDF (reference sequence). The CDR3 loop spans 12 amino acids. V was clipped by 3 bases and J by 2 bases, with 5 bases between them. The CDR3 DNA sequence: TGTGCCACCAGCAGGTCCCCCTACGAGCAGTACTTC. It codes for CATSRSPYEQYF.

For the CDR3, the DNA is TGTGCCTGGAGTGTTGGGGCAAGCCCTAACTATGGCTACACCTTC. Translation: CAWSVGASPNYGYTF. The rearrangement joins TRBV30 to TRBJ1-2, with D maybe TRBD1 (5 bases). The germline V gene has CDR1 GTSNPN and CDR2 SVGIG (reference sequence). Deletions cut 0 bases from V and 0 bases from J, with 11 bases between. There are 15 residues in the CDR3.

The chain uses TRBV4-1 and TRBJ2-7; 10 nucleotides match TRBD2. Germline V gene sequence: CDR1 MGHRA, CDR2 YSYEKL. With V trimmed by 5 bases and J by 4 bases, 14 bases remained unmatched. CDR3 size: 17 residues. The CDR3 here is CASSSLALGLAEYEQYF. The CDR3 DNA is TGCGCCAGCAGCTCATTGGCCCTTGGACTAGCGGAGTACGAGCAGTACTTC.

V usage is TRBV7-6 and J usage is TRBJ2-7; D may match TRBD1 or TRBD2 (5 bases each). CDR1 is SGHVS, CDR2 FNYEAQ, per germline. This CDR3 has 13 residues. Trimming stripped 1 base from V and 7 bases from J, with 11 bases between. CDR3 nucleotide sequence: TGTGCCAGCAGCTTAGAGAGGGGATGGGAGCAGTACTTC. It translates to CASSLERGWEQYF.

The chain joins TRBV19 to TRBJ2-7, with D possibly being TRBD1 (6 bases). Trimming stripped 3 bases from V and 2 bases from J, with 14 bases between. CDR3 length: 15 residues. Germline V gene sequence: CDR1 LNHDA, CDR2 SQIVND (reference sequence). CDR3 residues: CASSIHRVETYEQYF. In DNA form, the CDR3 reads TGTGCCAGTAGTATTCACAGGGTGGAGACCTACGAGCAGTACTTC.

The gene calls are TRBV30 and TRBJ2-7; D uncertain. This CDR3 is 16 amino acids long. Looked up from germline, CDR1 is GTSNPN and CDR2 is SVGIG (reference sequence). Trimming stripped 3 bases from V and 7 bases from J, with 25 bases between. The chain's CDR3 is CAWRPTVGPRFYEQYF. The CDR3 DNA reads TGTGCCTGGAGGCCTACGGTCGGGCCCCGGTTCTATGAGCAGTACTTC. The full variable domain, with the rest looked up from reference TRBV30 and TRBJ2-7, is SQTIHQWPATLVQPVGSPLSLECTVEGTSNPNLYWYRQAAGRGLQLLFYSVGIGQISSEVPQNLSASRPQDRQFILSSKKLLLSDSGFYLCAWRPTVGPRFYEQYFGPGTRLTVT.

V usage is TRBV30 and J usage is TRBJ2-4, with unresolved D. V dropped 0 bases and J dropped 2 bases, with 14 bases sitting between them. This CDR3 spans 16 amino acids. The germline CDR1 and CDR2 sequences are GTSNPN and SVGIG (reference sequence). The CDR3, as DNA: TGTGCCTGGAGTGTACGAACCCGACTCCCCAAAAACATTCAGTACTTC. Translated, it gives CAWSVRTRLPKNIQYF.

This rearrangement joins TRBV5-1 to TRBJ2-2; D may be TRBD1 (5 bases). The CDR3 consists of 13 residues. CDR1 is SGHRS and CDR2 is YFSETQ in the germline V gene. Between the trimmed V and J ends, which lost 4 bases and 4 bases, there was a span of 8 bases. The CDR3 DNA is TGCGCCAGCAGCCACCAGGGCACCGGGGAGCTGTTTTTT. Translating gives CASSHQGTGELFF.

The CDR3 region is CASSLQGARTEAFF. CDR3 coding DNA: TGTGCCAGCAGTCTACAGGGGGCGCGCACTGAAGCTTTCTTT. This rearrangement joins TRBV7-9 to TRBJ1-1; 9 positions match TRBD1. The V and J ends lost 6 bases and 4 bases, in that order; junction bases with no gene match: 6. This CDR3 is built from 14 residues. From germline, CDR1 is SEHNR and CDR2 FQNEAQ (reference sequence).